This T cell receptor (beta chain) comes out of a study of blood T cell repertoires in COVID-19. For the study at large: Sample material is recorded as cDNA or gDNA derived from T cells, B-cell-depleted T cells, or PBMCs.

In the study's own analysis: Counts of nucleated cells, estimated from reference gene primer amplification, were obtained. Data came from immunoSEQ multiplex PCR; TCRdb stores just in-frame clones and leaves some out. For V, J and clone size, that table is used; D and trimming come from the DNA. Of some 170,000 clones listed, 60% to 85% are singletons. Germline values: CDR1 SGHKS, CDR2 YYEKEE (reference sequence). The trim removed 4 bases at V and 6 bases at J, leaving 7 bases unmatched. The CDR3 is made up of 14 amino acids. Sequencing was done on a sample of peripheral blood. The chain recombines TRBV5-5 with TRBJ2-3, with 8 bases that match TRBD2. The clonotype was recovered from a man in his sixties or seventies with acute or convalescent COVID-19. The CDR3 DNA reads TGTGCCAGCAGCCCCGGACTAGCCCGGGATACGCAGTATTTT. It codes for CASSPGLARDTQYF.